This TCR beta chain is from a study of blood T cell repertoires in COVID-19. Study in general: Acute-phase and convalescent COVID-19 samples originated in the United States, Italy and Spain. PBMCs, B-cell-depleted T cells, or T cells provided the cDNA or gDNA that made up the material.

The CDR3 sequence is 15 residues long. Losses at the gene ends were 5 bases for V and 0 bases for J; bases not matched to a gene: 3. Germline V gene sequence: CDR1 SEHNR, CDR2 FQNEAQ (reference sequence). Original analysis: Scientists estimated how many nucleated cells there were by amplifying reference gene primers. Sequencing used immunoSEQ multiplex PCR; TCRdb keeps in-frame clones, though not all of them. The V and J calls and clone size are taken from that table; D and trimming were inferred from the DNA. The table shows 100,000 to 150,000 clones, with roughly 75% occurring only once. The source of this sequence is a man aged 55-75 years with active or convalescent COVID-19. The specimen sequenced was peripheral blood. The gene calls are TRBV7-9 and TRBJ2-1, with TRBD2 identical over 8 bases. The CDR3 loop reads CASSPSGSSYNEQFF. CDR3 nucleotide sequence: TGTGCCAGCAGCCCCAGCGGGAGCTCCTACAATGAGCAGTTCTTC.